The 7 T cell receptor beta chains below come from one sample, sequenced in a study of CD8 T cells in ankylosing spondylitis. Study findings and constraints: One TCR beta motif, made up of roughly 8 highly homologous variants, appeared characteristic of ankylosing spondylitis blood.

Their antigens remain unidentified. One entry per CDR3 protein results from TCRdb running MiXCR on the 5' RACE reads. The sample lists about 460,000 distinct CDR3 sequences; about 5% were seen once. The sequencing input was blood, either unsorted or a sorted T cell fraction (not recorded which). These receptors were taken from a male donor with ankylosing spondylitis.

The table lists this clonotype with many counts. The chain couples TRBV19 to TRBJ2-1; 9 positions agree with TRBD1. The CDR3 totals 15 residues. Per the germline V gene, CDR1 is LNHDA and CDR2 is SQIVND (reference sequence). V shed 7 bases and J 6 bases; nucleotides not matched to a gene: 10. CDR3 sequence: CASTIGTGMFNEQFF. CDR3 nucleotides: TGTGCCAGTACCATCGGGACAGGGATGTTCAATGAGCAGTTCTTC.

The sample holds many counts of this clonotype. The chain combines TRBV20-1 with TRBJ2-7, with D possibly TRBD2 on 6 matching bases. The CDR3 extends over 14 amino acids. Trimming stripped 7 bases from V and 6 bases from J, with 22 bases between. Germline lookup yields CDR1 DFQATT and CDR2 SNEGSKA (reference sequence). The DNA for the CDR3 is TGCAGTGGTAGGCGGGGACCCGAGACTTCCGAGCAGTACTTC. Its translation: CSGRRGPETSEQYF.

This clonotype has ten or more counts. This chain links TRBV5-1 with TRBJ1-6; no clear D gene. Trimming pared 4 bases from V and 14 bases from J, leaving 13 bases between. The V gene's germline CDR1 is SGHRS and CDR2 YFSETQ. The CDR3 is 12 residues long. The CDR3 here is CASSPYSGSLHF. CDR3 DNA: TGCGCCAGCAGCCCATACTCGGGATCCCTCCACTTT.

This clonotype was detected many times. The chain has TRBV7-9 and TRBJ2-1; D is possibly TRBD1 (5 bases). The CDR3 has 16 amino acids. Trimming stripped 5 bases from V and 2 bases from J, with 16 bases between. Per the germline V gene, CDR1 is SEHNR and CDR2 is FQNEAQ (reference sequence). CDR3 sequence: CASSPDNFLTYNEQFF. CDR3 coding DNA: TGTGCCAGCAGCCCGGACAACTTTCTCACCTACAATGAGCAGTTCTTC.

This clonotype showed up many times. The chain carries TRBV18 and TRBJ1-1; TRBD1 might be the D (6 bases). The CDR3 loop spans 16 amino acids. Trimming removed 4 bases from V and 1 base from J, with 16 bases in between. Germline loops: CDR1 KGHSH, CDR2 LQKENI. CDR3 sequence reads: CASSRSRGEGNTEAFF. CDR3 in DNA: TGTGCCAGCTCACGATCCAGGGGTGAAGGGAACACTGAAGCTTTCTTT.

This clonotype was seen ten or more times. The V call is TRBV29-1, the J call TRBJ1-1; 9 positions agree with TRBD1. V lost 6 bases, J lost 5 bases, and 7 bases stayed unmatched. CDR3 size: 13 residues. Germline V gene sequence: CDR1 SQVTM, CDR2 ANQGSEA. CDR3 nucleotide sequence: TGCAGCGTCCATACAGGGGGCAGGACTGAAGCTTTCTTT. Protein: CSVHTGGRTEAFF. Combining the CDR3 with reference TRBV29-1 and TRBJ1-1 gives the whole variable domain SAVISQKPSRDICQRGTSLTIQCQVDSQVTMMFWYRQQPGQSLTLIATANQGSEATYESGFVIDKFPISRPNLTFSTLTVSNMSPEDSSIYLCSVHTGGRTEAFFGQGTRLTVV.

This clonotype was observed a few times. This chain uses TRBV18 with TRBJ2-7, with D possibly being TRBD1 (7 bases). V was clipped by 1 base and J by 6 bases, with 13 bases between them. The germline V gene encodes CDR1 KGHSH and CDR2 LQKENI. The CDR3 has 14 residues. CDR3 amino acids: CASSPLRQGLEQYF. The CDR3 nucleotides are TGTGCCAGCTCACCACTCAGACAGGGACTCGAGCAGTACTTC.